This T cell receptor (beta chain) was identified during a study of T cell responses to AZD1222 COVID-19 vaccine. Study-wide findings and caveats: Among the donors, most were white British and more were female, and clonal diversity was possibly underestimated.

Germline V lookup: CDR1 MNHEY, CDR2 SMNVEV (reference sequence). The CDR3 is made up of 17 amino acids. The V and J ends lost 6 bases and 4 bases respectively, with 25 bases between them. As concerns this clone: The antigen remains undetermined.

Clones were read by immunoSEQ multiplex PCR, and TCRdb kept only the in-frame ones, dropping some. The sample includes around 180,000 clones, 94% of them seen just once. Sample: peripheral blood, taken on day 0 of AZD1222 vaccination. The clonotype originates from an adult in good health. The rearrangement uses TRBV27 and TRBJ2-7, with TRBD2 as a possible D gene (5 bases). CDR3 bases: TGTGCCAGCAGGCCTTCCCTTAGCGCCCCTCCCTCTTACGAGCAGTACTTC. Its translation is CASRPSLSAPPSYEQYF.